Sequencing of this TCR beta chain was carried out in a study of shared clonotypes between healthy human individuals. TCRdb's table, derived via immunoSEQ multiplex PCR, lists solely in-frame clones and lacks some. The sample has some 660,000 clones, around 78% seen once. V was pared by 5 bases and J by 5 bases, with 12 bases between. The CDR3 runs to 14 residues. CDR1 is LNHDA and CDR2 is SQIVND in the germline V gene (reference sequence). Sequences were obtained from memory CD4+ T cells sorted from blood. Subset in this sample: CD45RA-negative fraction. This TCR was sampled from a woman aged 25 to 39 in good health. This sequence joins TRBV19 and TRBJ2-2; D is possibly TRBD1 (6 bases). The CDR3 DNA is TGTGCCAGTAGTCTGATGACAGGTACCGGGGAGCTGTTTTTT. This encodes CASSLMTGTGELFF.